Each of the 30 T cell receptor beta chains below was sequenced from the same sample in a study of T-cell memory formation after mild COVID-19. Each CDR3 protein gets one entry after TCRdb re-called the 5' RACE reads with MiXCR. The table lists approximately 260,000 distinct CDR3 sequences, 15% to 20% of them singletons. The sequenced sample consisted of PBMCs or a T cell subset sorted from them (not recorded which). The source is a man aged 18-30 years who had mild COVID-19 (a few samples of this study predate the infection). Cell type and time point are not known.

This clonotype was picked up a small number of times. The CDR3 nucleotides are TGTGCCAGCAGTTACTCCCAGGGGTACGGCTACACCTTC. Protein product: CASSYSQGYGYTF. This chain joins TRBV6-2 or TRBV6-3 and TRBJ1-2, with D possibly TRBD1 on 6 matching bases. Trimming removed 0 bases from V and 8 bases from J, with 10 bases in between. CDR3 size: 13 residues. CDR1 is MNHEY, CDR2 SVGEGT, per germline.

The V and J genes are TRBV24-1 and TRBJ1-1; the D is unclear. Germline CDR1 reads KGHDR; CDR2 reads SFDVKD. Trimming left V 5 bases short and J 6 bases short, with 12 bases between. The CDR3 sequence is 13 residues long. For the CDR3, the DNA is TGTGCCACCAGTGCGGAATCGGGCGCTGAAGCTTTCTTT. This sequence encodes CATSAESGAEAFF.

This clonotype has ten or more counts. The gene calls are TRBV4-2 and TRBJ1-5, with D hard to call. CDR3 size: 14 residues. The V and J ends lost 0 bases and 5 bases respectively, with 8 bases between them. The germline gives CDR1 LGHNA, CDR2 YNFKEQ. DNA of the CDR3: TGTGCCAGCAGCCAAGAGGATGGGGATCAGCCCCAGCATTTT. As protein: CASSQEDGDQPQHF.

This clonotype was counted only a few times. The chain is built from TRBV6-1 and TRBJ1-4; D unresolved. V was pared by 5 bases and J by 1 base, with 14 bases between. CDR3 length equals 16 residues. Germline V gene data show CDR1 as MNHNS and CDR2 as SASEGT. This CDR3 reads CASSPSFGLTNEKLFF. The CDR3, as DNA: TGTGCCAGCAGTCCCTCGTTCGGCCTAACTAATGAAAAACTGTTTTTT.

This clonotype was found a few times. The chain links TRBV5-1 to TRBJ2-3, with D possibly being TRBD1 or TRBD2 (6 bases each). The CDR3 is 14 residues long. V lost 4 bases, J lost 5 bases, and 14 bases lay in between. Looked up from germline, CDR1 is SGHRS and CDR2 is YFSETQ. This CDR3 reads CASSTRGDGDTQYF. CDR3 in DNA: TGCGCCAGCAGCACGAGGGGGGACGGAGATACGCAGTATTTT.

The chain uses TRBV5-5 and TRBJ1-3, with unresolved D. This CDR3 is 14 amino acids long. CDR1 is SGHKS and CDR2 is YYEKEE in the germline V gene (reference sequence). Trimming took off 1 base at V and 4 bases at J, with 9 bases between the two ends. CDR3 DNA: TGTGCCAGCAGCTTGTATTTCGGCGGAAACACCATATATTTT. Its protein is CASSLYFGGNTIYF. The full variable domain, with the rest looked up from reference TRBV5-5 and TRBJ1-3, is DAGVTQSPTHLIKTRGQQVTLRCSPISGHKSVSWYQQVLGQGPQFIFQYYEKEERGRGNFPDRFSARQFPNYSSELNVNALLLGDSALYLCASSLYFGGNTIYFGEGSWLTVV.

This chain uses TRBV9 with TRBJ2-5, with 9 positions matching TRBD1. Trimming cost V 3 bases and J 5 bases; bases outside gene matches: 11. Per the germline V gene, CDR1 is SGDLS and CDR2 is YYNGEE. The CDR3 covers 16 residues. CDR3 sequence: CASSEGQGLGAETQYF. CDR3 coding DNA: TGTGCCAGCAGCGAGGGACAGGGCCTTGGTGCGGAGACCCAGTACTTC.

This sequence joins TRBV6-6 and TRBJ1-2; 8 nucleotides line up with TRBD1. The V and J ends lost 1 base and 6 bases, in that order; junction bases with no gene match: 1. This CDR3 comprises 13 residues. Looked up from germline, CDR1 is MNHNY and CDR2 is SVGAGI (reference sequence). The CDR3 loop is CASSYLDRDGYTF. The CDR3, as DNA: TGTGCCAGCAGTTACTTGGACAGGGATGGCTACACCTTC.

This rearrangement joins TRBV7-2 to TRBJ1-2; D gene unclear. CDR1 is SGHTA, CDR2 FQGNSA, per germline. The CDR3 is 14 residues long. V was pared by 5 bases and J by 2 bases, with 12 bases between. The CDR3, as DNA: TGTGCCAGCAGCCCAGGCGGAAGGAACTATGGCTACACCTTC. This gives the protein CASSPGGRNYGYTF.

V is TRBV4-1 and J is TRBJ1-3; D gene unclear. The germline CDR1 and CDR2 sequences are MGHRA and YSYEKL. Between the trimmed V and J ends, which lost 1 base and 0 bases, there was a span of 7 bases. The CDR3 totals 15 residues. This chain's CDR3 is CASSQVDSSGNTIYF. CDR3 in DNA: TGCGCCAGCAGCCAAGTCGATTCCTCTGGAAACACCATATATTTT.

This clonotype turned up a few times. Relative to the germline gene, one junction end is altered; a read error may explain this. The genes are TRBV7-2 and TRBJ2-1; tentatively, D is TRBD2 (6 bases). The germline V gene encodes CDR1 SGHTA and CDR2 FQGNSA. The CDR3 contains 14 residues. The CDR3 DNA reads TGTGCCAGCAGCTTAGGCCAGCGGGCCCTCCCCCCTTTGTTC. Its translation: CASSLGQRALPPLF.

The rearrangement uses TRBV7-2 and TRBJ1-1, with D perhaps matching TRBD1 (6 bases). Per germline, CDR1 SGHTA and CDR2 FQGNSA. With 5 bases removed from V and 11 bases from J, the gap between germline ends came to 24 bases. CDR3 size: 15 residues. The CDR3 is CASSPDRGWGPWAFF. The CDR3 DNA follows: TGTGCCAGCAGCCCGGACCGGGGGTGGGGGCCCTGGGCTTTCTTT.

This clonotype appeared once. V is TRBV7-9 and J is TRBJ1-2; D is perhaps TRBD1 (5 bases). Between the trimmed V and J ends, which lost 2 bases and 6 bases, there was a span of 13 bases. The length of the CDR3 is 14 residues. CDR1 is SEHNR and CDR2 is FQNEAQ in the germline V gene (reference sequence). In DNA form, the CDR3 reads TGTGCCAGCAGCTTAAAGGGGCGACGGAATGGCTACACCTTC. It translates to CASSLKGRRNGYTF.

The chain links TRBV20-1 to TRBJ2-7; the D gene is possibly TRBD1 (6 bases). Looked up from germline, CDR1 is DFQATT and CDR2 is SNEGSKA (reference sequence). The CDR3 is made up of 12 amino acids. The germline V and J ends were trimmed by 6 bases and 6 bases, with 15 bases remaining between them. The chain's CDR3 is CSATRTVGEQYV. The CDR3 DNA reads TGCAGTGCCACCCGGACAGTTGGCGAGCAGTACGTC.

This clonotype appeared many times. The DNA of the CDR3 is TGTGCCAGCAGCTTATCAGAGAACACTGAAGCTTTCTTT. Translation gives CASSLSENTEAFF. V is TRBV7-3 and J is TRBJ1-1; no firm D call. CDR3 length equals 13 residues. Germline values: CDR1 SGHTA, CDR2 FQGTGA. Trimming left V 2 bases short and J 1 base short, with 5 bases between.

This clonotype showed up many times. This chain joins TRBV9 and TRBJ1-5, with unresolved D. The ends were cut back, 5 bases at V and 4 bases at J, with 7 bases in the middle. The CDR3 runs 12 residues. Germline lookup yields CDR1 SGDLS and CDR2 YYNGEE. The CDR3, as DNA: TGTGCCAGCAGTGACGGGAATCAGCCCCAGCATTTT. The encoded protein is CASSDGNQPQHF.

This clonotype has a handful of counts. The V call is TRBV5-1, the J call TRBJ2-1; tentatively, D is TRBD2 (6 bases). The V end was cut by 0 bases, the J end by 3 bases, with 10 bases between. The CDR3 totals 15 residues. Germline lookup yields CDR1 SGHRS and CDR2 YFSETQ. The CDR3 here is CASSLAVGGYNEQFF. The CDR3 nucleotides are TGCGCCAGCAGCTTGGCCGTGGGGGGCTACAATGAGCAGTTCTTC.

This clonotype was observed a few times. CDR3 region: CASSPSQGRSTDTQYF. Written as DNA, the CDR3 is TGTGCCAGCAGCCCCTCCCAAGGGAGAAGCACAGATACGCAGTATTTT. The rearrangement links TRBV7-9 to TRBJ2-3; TRBD2 might be the D (5 bases). Germline CDR1 and CDR2: SEHNR and FQNEAQ (reference sequence). The CDR3 length is 16 residues. V was shortened by 5 bases and J by 0 bases, with 15 bases between the two germline ends.

The V gene is TRBV4-1, the J gene TRBJ1-2; possible D gene TRBD1, 6 bases. V was trimmed by 0 bases and J by 5 bases, leaving 16 bases between them. The CDR3 runs to 16 residues. Germline V gene data show CDR1 as MGHRA and CDR2 as YSYEKL. CDR3 sequence reads: CASSQDISGTHYGYTF. The CDR3 DNA reads as TGCGCCAGCAGCCAAGACATTAGCGGGACACATTATGGCTACACCTTC.

This clonotype showed up just a few times. The chain employs TRBV7-2 and TRBJ2-1; TRBD2 matches at 10 bases. CDR1 SGHTA and CDR2 FQGNSA come from the germline V gene. This CDR3 comprises 14 residues. V gave up 3 bases and J gave up 5 bases; unmatched junction bases: 1. The CDR3 reads CASSLGLANNEQFF. The CDR3 DNA reads as TGTGCCAGCAGCTTGGGACTAGCGAACAATGAGCAGTTCTTC.

This clonotype was observed a handful of times. The rearrangement uses TRBV5-1 and TRBJ2-2; D uncertain. Between the trimmed V and J ends, which lost 0 bases and 3 bases, there was a span of 3 bases. Per germline, CDR1 SGHRS and CDR2 YFSETQ. The CDR3 has 13 residues. DNA for the CDR3: TGCGCCAGCAGCTTGGAGGACACCGGGGAGCTGTTTTTT. This codes for CASSLEDTGELFF. The complete variable domain, with remaining parts taken from reference TRBV5-1 and TRBJ2-2, reads KAGVTQTPRYLIKTRGQQVTLSCSPISGHRSVSWYQQTPGQGLQFLFEYFSETQRNKGNFPGRFSGRQFSNSRSEMNVSTLELGDSALYLCASSLEDTGELFFGEGSRLTVL.

The chain links TRBV12-3 or TRBV12-4 to TRBJ2-5; 12 bases align to TRBD2. V shed 6 bases, J shed 5 bases, and the junction held 16 bases outside the gene matches. The CDR3 runs 18 residues. As DNA, the CDR3 is TGTGCCAGCAGACCCCATTACTCTAGCGGGGGGGCCGGGGAGACCCAGTACTTC. Residues: CASRPHYSSGGAGETQYF.

This clonotype was seen at least ten times. CDR3 sequence reads: CASSSRGVNTEAFF. The CDR3, as DNA: TGTGCCAGCAGTTCACGAGGGGTAAACACTGAAGCTTTCTTT. The V and J genes are TRBV27 and TRBJ1-1; tentative D call: TRBD1 (5 bases). V lost 4 bases and J lost 2, with 11 bases in between. The length of the CDR3 is 14 residues. CDR1 is MNHEY and CDR2 is SMNVEV in the germline V gene (reference sequence).

The chain employs TRBV6-5 and TRBJ1-1; D is unclear. V lost 3 bases and J 6 bases, leaving 17 bases between the germline ends. The CDR3 has 15 residues. Germline CDR1 is MNHEY and CDR2 is SVGAGI. In nucleotides, the CDR3 is TGTGCCAGCAGTTATTCATTTCGGGGAAACGCTGAAGCTTTCTTT. Translating gives CASSYSFRGNAEAFF.

This chain uses TRBV12-3 or TRBV12-4 with TRBJ1-5; perhaps TRBD1 as D (6 bases). There are 12 residues in the CDR3. The V end was cut by 8 bases, the J end by 3 bases, with 8 bases between. The CDR3 sequence is CASSGANQPQHF. The CDR3 DNA reads as TGTGCCAGCTCAGGGGCCAATCAGCCCCAGCATTTT.

This chain links TRBV3-1 with TRBJ2-5; weak D call: TRBD2 (6 bases). V lost 0 bases and J 4 bases, leaving 9 bases between the germline ends. The CDR3 has 14 residues. Per the germline V gene, CDR1 is LGHDT and CDR2 is YNNKEL (reference sequence). The DNA of the CDR3 is TGTGCCAGCAGCCAAGAACCGGGGGTAGAGACCCAGTACTTC. Translating gives CASSQEPGVETQYF.

The chain carries TRBV6-6 and TRBJ1-1; D call uncertain. This CDR3 has 18 residues. Germline assignment: CDR1 MNHNY and CDR2 SVGAGI (reference sequence). V shed 0 bases and J shed 0 bases, with 17 bases lying between them. The CDR3 DNA reads as TGTGCCAGCAGTTACTCGGTCCCCAACCCGAGGATGAACACTGAAGCTTTCTTT. As protein: CASSYSVPNPRMNTEAFF.

This clonotype was detected many times. V is TRBV6-4 and J is TRBJ2-2; D unresolved. Trimming cost V 0 bases and J 4 bases, with 3 bases left between them. This CDR3 is built from 13 residues. Germline loops: CDR1 MRHNA, CDR2 SNTAGT. The CDR3 sequence is CASSDSSTGELFF. The CDR3 DNA reads TGTGCCAGCAGTGACTCTAGCACCGGGGAGCTGTTTTTT.

The chain has TRBV20-1 and TRBJ1-4; 8 nucleotides line up with TRBD1. Losses at the gene ends were 1 base for V and 10 bases for J; bases not matched to a gene: 14. This CDR3 is built from 16 residues. Germline V gene sequence: CDR1 DFQATT, CDR2 SNEGSKA (reference sequence). CDR3 nucleotides: TGCAGTGCTAGAGGGGTGCGGCAGGGGGCATACGGAAAACTGTTTTTT. It encodes CSARGVRQGAYGKLFF.

The rearrangement links TRBV6-2 or TRBV6-3 to TRBJ1-4; TRBD1 matches at 8 bases. Germline CDR1 reads MNHEY; CDR2 reads SVGEGT. The V gene end was trimmed by 5 bases and the J gene end by 1 base; junction bases not matched to a gene: 3. The CDR3 contains 15 residues. The CDR3 here is CASSGQGETNEKLFF. For the CDR3, the DNA is TGTGCCAGCAGTGGACAGGGTGAAACTAATGAAAAACTGTTTTTT.